This TCR beta chain was recorded in a study of T cell responses to AZD1222 COVID-19 vaccine. General study results and limits: Spike-specific TCR breadth and depth were elevated following two AZD1222 doses. Repertoire sampling was restricted to post-peak T cell response timepoints.

About this clone itself: Its antigen is still unknown.

The method was immunoSEQ multiplex PCR; TCRdb's version includes in-frame clones alone and lacks a portion of them. The table shows 100,000 to 150,000 clones, with around nine tenths occurring only once. CDR1 SGHRS and CDR2 YFSETQ come from the germline V gene. Trimming pared 4 bases from V and 2 bases from J, leaving 16 bases between. The CDR3 has 15 residues. V gene TRBV5-1 combines with J gene TRBJ2-7; D is possibly TRBD1 (7 bases). Sequences were derived from peripheral blood, sampled on day 0 of AZD1222 vaccination. This TCR was sampled from an adult in good health. CDR3 nucleotides: TGCGCCAGCAGCGCGGGGCCAGGGGGACCCTACGAGCAGTACTTC. Translating it yields CASSAGPGGPYEQYF.